This T cell receptor beta chain was sequenced in a study of CD8 T cells in Susac syndrome. Random hexamers were used to reverse transcribe an amount of roughly 0.5 to 1 ug RNA. An immunoSEQ multiplex PCR amplified TCR beta CDR3 over 54 Vbeta and 13 Jbeta. TCRdb re-called the immunoSEQ multiplex PCR reads with MiXCR, one entry per CDR3 protein. Of approximately 140,000 distinct CDR3 sequences in the sample, 85% to 95% were seen once. The germline V gene encodes CDR1 GTSNPN and CDR2 SVGIG (reference sequence). V was shortened by 5 bases and J by 1 base, with 14 bases between the two germline ends. The CDR3 has 15 amino acids. Relapsing-remitting disease, either stable or active, was present in the treatment-naive patients who were the multiple sclerosis controls.

The source material was CD4+ T cells from PBMCs. The clonotype originates from a human donor with multiple sclerosis. V is TRBV30 and J is TRBJ1-4; tentatively, D is TRBD1 (5 bases). CDR3 sequence (DNA): TGTGCCTGGGACATTGGGGGTGAAACTAATGAAAAACTGTTTTTT. Translating it yields CAWDIGGETNEKLFF.